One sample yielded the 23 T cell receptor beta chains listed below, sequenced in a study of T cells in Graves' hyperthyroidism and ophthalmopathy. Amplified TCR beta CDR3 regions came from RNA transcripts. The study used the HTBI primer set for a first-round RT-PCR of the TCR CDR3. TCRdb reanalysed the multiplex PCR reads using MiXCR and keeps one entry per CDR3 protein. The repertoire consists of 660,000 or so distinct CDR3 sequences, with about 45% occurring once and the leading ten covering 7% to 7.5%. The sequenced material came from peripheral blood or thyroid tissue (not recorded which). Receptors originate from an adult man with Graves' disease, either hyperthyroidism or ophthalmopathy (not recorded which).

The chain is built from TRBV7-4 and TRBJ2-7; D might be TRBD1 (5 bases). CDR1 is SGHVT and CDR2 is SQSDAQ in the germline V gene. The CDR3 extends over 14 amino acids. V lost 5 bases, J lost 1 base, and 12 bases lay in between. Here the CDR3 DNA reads TGTGCCAGCAGCGTAGGGGCTGCGTCCTACGAGCAGTACTTC. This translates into CASSVGAASYEQYF.

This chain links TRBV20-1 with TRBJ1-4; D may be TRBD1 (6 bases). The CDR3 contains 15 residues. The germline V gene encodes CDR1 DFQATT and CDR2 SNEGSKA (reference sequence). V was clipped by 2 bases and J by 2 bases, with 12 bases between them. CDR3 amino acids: CSARTSGGTNEKLFF. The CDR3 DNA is TGCAGTGCTAGAACAAGCGGGGGCACTAATGAAAAACTGTTTTTT.

This CDR3 is CAWRTGGYGYTF. Written as DNA, the CDR3 is TGTGCCTGGAGAACCGGGGGTTATGGCTACACCTTC. The chain employs TRBV19 and TRBJ1-2; D perhaps matches TRBD1 (5 bases). This CDR3 spans 12 amino acids. CDR1 is LNHDA, CDR2 SQIVND, per germline (reference sequence). V gave up 11 bases and J gave up 5 bases, with 15 bases separating them.

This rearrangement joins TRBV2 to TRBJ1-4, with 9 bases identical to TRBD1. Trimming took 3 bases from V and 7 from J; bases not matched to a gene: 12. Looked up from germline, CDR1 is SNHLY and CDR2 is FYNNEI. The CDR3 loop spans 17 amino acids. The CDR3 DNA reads TGTGCCAGCAGTGAGGGCACAGGGGGCGTGAGGTCTGAAAAACTGTTTTTT. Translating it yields CASSEGTGGVRSEKLFF.

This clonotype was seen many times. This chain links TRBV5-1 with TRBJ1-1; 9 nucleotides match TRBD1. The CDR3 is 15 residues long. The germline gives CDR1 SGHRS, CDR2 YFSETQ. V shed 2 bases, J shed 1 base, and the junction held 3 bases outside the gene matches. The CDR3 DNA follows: TGCGCCAGCAGCTTACAGGGGGCTAGGAACACTGAAGCTTTCTTT. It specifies CASSLQGARNTEAFF.

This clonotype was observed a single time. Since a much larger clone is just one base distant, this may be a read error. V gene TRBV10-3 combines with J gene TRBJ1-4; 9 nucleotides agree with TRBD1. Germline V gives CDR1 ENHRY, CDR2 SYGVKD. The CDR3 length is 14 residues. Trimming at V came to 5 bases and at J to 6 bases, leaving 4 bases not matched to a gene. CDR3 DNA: TGTGCCATCAGTTCGGGACAGGGAGATGAAAAACTGTTTTTT. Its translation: CAISSGQGDEKLFF.

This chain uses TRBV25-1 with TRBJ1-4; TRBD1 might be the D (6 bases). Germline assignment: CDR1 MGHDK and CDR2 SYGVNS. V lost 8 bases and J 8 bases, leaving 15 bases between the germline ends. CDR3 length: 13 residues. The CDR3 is CASLNRAGEKLFF. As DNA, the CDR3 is TGTGCCAGCCTGAACAGGGCAGGAGAAAAACTGTTTTTT.

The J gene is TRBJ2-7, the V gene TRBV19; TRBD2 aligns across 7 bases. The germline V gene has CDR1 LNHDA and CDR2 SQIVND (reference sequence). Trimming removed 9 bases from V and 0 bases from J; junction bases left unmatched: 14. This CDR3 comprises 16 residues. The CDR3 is CASSGGGRGYSYEQYF. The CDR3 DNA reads TGTGCCAGCAGCGGAGGAGGGAGGGGCTACTCCTACGAGCAGTACTTC.

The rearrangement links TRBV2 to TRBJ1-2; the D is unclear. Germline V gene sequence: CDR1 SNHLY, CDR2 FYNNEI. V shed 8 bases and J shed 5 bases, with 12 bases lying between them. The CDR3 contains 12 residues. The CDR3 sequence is CASSDLYYGYTF. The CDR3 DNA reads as TGTGCCAGCTCCGACCTGTATTATGGCTACACCTTC. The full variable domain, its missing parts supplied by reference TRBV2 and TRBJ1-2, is EPEVTQTPSHQVTQMGQEVILRCVPISNHLYFYWYRQILGQKVEFLVSFYNNEISEKSEIFDDQFSVERPDGSNFTLKIRSTKLEDSAMYFCASSDLYYGYTFGSGTRLTVV.

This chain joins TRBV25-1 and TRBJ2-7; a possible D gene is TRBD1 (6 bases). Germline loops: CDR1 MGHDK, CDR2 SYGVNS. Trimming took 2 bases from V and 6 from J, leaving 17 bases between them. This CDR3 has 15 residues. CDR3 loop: CASSEIGRGLSEQYF. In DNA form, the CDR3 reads TGTGCCAGCAGTGAAATAGGCAGGGGCCTTTCCGAGCAGTACTTC.

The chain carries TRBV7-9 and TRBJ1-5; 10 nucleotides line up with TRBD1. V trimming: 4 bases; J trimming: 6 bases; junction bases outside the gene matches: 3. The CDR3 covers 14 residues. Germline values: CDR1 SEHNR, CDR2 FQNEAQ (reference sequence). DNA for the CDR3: TGTGCCAGCAGCTCCCGGACAGGGGGTCAGCCCCAGCATTTT. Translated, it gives CASSSRTGGQPQHF.

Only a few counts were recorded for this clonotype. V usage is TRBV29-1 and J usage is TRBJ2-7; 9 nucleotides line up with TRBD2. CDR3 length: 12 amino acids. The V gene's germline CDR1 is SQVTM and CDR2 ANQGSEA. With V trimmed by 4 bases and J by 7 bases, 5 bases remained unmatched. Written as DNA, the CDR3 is TGCAGCGTTGCAGGGCGGGGGGGGGAGCAGTACTTC. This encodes CSVAGRGGEQYF.

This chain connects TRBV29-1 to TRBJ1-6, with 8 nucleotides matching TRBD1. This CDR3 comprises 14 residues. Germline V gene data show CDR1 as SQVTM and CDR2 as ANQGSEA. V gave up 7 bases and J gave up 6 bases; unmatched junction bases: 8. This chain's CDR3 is CSAGQEVGNSPLHF. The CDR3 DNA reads TGCAGCGCGGGACAGGAGGTTGGTAATTCACCCCTCCACTTT. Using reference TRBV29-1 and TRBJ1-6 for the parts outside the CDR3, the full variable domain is SAVISQKPSRDICQRGTSLTIQCQVDSQVTMMFWYRQQPGQSLTLIATANQGSEATYESGFVIDKFPISRPNLTFSTLTVSNMSPEDSSIYLCSAGQEVGNSPLHFGNGTRLTVT.

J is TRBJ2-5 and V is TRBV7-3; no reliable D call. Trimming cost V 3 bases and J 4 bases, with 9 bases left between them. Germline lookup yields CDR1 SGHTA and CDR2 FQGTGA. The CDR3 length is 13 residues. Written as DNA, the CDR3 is TGTGCCAGCAGCTTTATGAAAGGAGAGACCCAGTACTTC. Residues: CASSFMKGETQYF.

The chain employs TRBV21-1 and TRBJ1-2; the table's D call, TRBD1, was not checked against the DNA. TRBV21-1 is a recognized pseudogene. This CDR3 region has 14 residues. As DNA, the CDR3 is TGTGCCAGCAGCATCCGGGACAACAACTATGGCTACACCTTC. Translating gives CASSIRDNNYGYTF.

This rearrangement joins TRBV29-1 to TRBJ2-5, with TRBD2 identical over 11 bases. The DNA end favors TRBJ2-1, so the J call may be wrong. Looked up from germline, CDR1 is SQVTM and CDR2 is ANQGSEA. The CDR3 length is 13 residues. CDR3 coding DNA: TGCAGCGTTGAAACTAGCGGGGGAGAGGAGCAGTTCTTC. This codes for CSVETSGGEEQFF.

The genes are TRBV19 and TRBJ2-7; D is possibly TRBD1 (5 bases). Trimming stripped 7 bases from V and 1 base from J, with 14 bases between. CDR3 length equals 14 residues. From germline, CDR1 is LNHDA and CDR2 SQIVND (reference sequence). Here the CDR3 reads CASTWTLDSYEQYF. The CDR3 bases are TGTGCCAGTACTTGGACACTCGATTCCTACGAGCAGTACTTC.

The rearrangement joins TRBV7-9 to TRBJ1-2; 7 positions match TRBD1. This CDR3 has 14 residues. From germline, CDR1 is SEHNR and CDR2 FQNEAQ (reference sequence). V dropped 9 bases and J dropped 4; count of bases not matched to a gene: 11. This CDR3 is CASTPATGVYGYTF. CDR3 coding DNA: TGTGCCAGTACCCCTGCCACAGGGGTCTATGGCTACACCTTC.

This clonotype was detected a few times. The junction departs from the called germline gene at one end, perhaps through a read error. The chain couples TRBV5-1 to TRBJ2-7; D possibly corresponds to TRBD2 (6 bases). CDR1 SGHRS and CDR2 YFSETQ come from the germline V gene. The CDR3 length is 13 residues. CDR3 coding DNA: TGTGCCTGGAGTGGAGGGAGCCCCTACGAGCAGTACTTC. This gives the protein CAWSGGSPYEQYF.

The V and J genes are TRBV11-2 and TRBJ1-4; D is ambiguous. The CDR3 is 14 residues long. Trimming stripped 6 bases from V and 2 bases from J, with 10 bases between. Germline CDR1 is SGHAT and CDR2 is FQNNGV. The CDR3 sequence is CASSLESTNEKLFF. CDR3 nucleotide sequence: TGTGCCAGCAGTTTGGAGAGCACTAATGAAAAACTGTTTTTT.

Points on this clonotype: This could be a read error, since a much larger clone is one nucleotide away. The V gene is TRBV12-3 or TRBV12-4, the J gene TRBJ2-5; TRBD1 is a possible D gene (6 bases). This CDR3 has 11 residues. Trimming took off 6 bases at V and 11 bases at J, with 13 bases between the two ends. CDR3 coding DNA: TGTGCCAGCAGGGTACAGGGTGGGCAGTACTTC. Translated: CASRVQGGQYF.

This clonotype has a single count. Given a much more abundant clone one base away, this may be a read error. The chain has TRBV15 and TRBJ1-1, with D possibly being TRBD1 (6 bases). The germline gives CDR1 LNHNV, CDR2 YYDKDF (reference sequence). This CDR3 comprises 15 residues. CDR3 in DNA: TGTGCCATCAGCAGAGATCGGGACACGGAAAGTGAAGCTTTCTTT. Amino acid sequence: CAISRDRDTESEAFF.

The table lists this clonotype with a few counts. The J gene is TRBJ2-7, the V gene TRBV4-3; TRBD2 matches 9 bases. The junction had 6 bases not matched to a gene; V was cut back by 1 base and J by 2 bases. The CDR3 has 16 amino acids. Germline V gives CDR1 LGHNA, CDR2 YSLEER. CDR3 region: CASSQVWTSETYEQYF. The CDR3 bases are TGCGCCAGCAGCCAAGTCTGGACTAGCGAGACCTACGAGCAGTACTTC.